A single TCR beta chain is shown here with its context. As yet, its antigen is unknown. V lost 7 bases to trimming and J lost 5 bases; unmatched junction nucleotides: 8. This CDR3 region has 13 residues. CDR1 and CDR2 from the germline V gene are MDHEN and SYDVKM. The sample comes from a study of coeliac disease. The overall study: Without high-resolution HLA typing, biased TRBV7-2 usage was examined as a proof of principle. Findings and limits, study-wide: Most TRB amino acid sequences occurred in only one sample. In active celiac disease, intraepithelial and lamina propria TRB and TRG repertoires were less clonal than controls.

Measured with immunoSEQ multiplex PCR; TCRdb has only the in-frame clones, and not every one. In the table there are roughly 1,100 clones, approximately 59% of which are singletons. Sequencing used one aliquot of 500,000 cells per fraction. The sequencing input was intraepithelial lymphocytes from the gut. The rearrangement links TRBV28 to TRBJ2-7, with 7 bases matching TRBD2. This clonotype was obtained from an older man without celiac disease. The CDR3 loop is CASTIPGGDEQYF. In DNA form, the CDR3 reads TGTGCCAGCACCATCCCTGGGGGGGACGAGCAGTACTTC.